A selection of T cell receptor beta chains follows, all from one sample in a study of cytomegalovirus exposure and HLA in healthy donors. Assay: immunoSEQ multiplex PCR; the TCRdb copy retains only in-frame clones and omits some. This sample's clone table lists 100,000 to 150,000 clones. Specimen: PBMCs. These receptor sequences come from a man between 35 and 55 years old in good health and CMV-seronegative. Both conserved end residues are part of each CDR3. Each record gives: V gene, J gene, D gene, CDR3 protein, CDR3 DNA. D genes are given only for firm matches.

TRBV5-6	TRBJ2-1	TRBD2	CASSSRTSGRFEQFF	TGTGCCAGCAGCTCAAGGACTAGCGGGAGGTTTGAGCAGTTCTTC
TRBV28	TRBJ1-1	.	CASSLYGETRTEAFF	TGTGCCAGCAGTTTATACGGGGAAACTCGCACTGAAGCTTTCTTT
TRBV13	TRBJ2-1	TRBD2	CASSRTSASYNEQFF	TGTGCCAGCAGCCGGACTAGCGCCAGCTACAATGAGCAGTTCTTC
TRBV19	TRBJ1-3	TRBD1	CASTDRDLGNTIYF	TGTGCCAGTACTGACAGGGACCTTGGAAACACCATATATTTT
TRBV30	TRBJ1-3	TRBD1	CAWSVAGGGNTIYF	TGTGCCTGGAGTGTGGCAGGGGGGGGAAACACCATATATTTT
TRBV5-4	TRBJ2-5	.	CASSLESRGQETQYF	TGTGCCAGCAGCTTGGAATCGAGAGGGCAAGAGACCCAGTACTTC
TRBV7-2	TRBJ2-7	TRBD2	CASSISPSGPFEQYF	TGTGCCAGCAGCATTAGTCCTAGCGGGCCCTTTGAGCAGTACTTC
TRBV4-2	TRBJ1-2	TRBD1	CASSTRTGFTYGYTF	TGTGCCAGCAGCACCCGGACAGGGTTCACCTATGGCTACACCTTC
TRBV4-1	TRBJ2-3	.	CASSHVILAITDTQYF	TGCGCCAGCAGCCACGTGATACTAGCAATCACAGATACGCAGTATTTT
TRBV5-1	TRBJ2-7	.	CASSFQGGSTYEQYF	TGCGCCAGCAGCTTTCAGGGTGGCTCTACCTACGAGCAGTACTTC
TRBV4-1	TRBJ2-1	.	CASSQESNRVFGEQFF	TGCGCCAGCAGCCAAGAAAGTAACAGGGTCTTCGGTGAGCAGTTCTTC
TRBV7-9	TRBJ2-2	.	CASSLWGDTGELFF	TGTGCCAGCAGCTTATGGGGAGACACCGGGGAGCTGTTTTTT
TRBV11-2	TRBJ2-1	TRBD2	CASSIWTSGSSYNEQFF	TGTGCCAGCAGCATCTGGACTAGCGGGAGCTCCTACAATGAGCAGTTCTTC
TRBV29-1	TRBJ2-1	.	CSVEDGIRKQFF	TGCAGCGTTGAAGACGGGATCAGGAAGCAGTTCTTC
TRBV7-2	TRBJ2-7	.	CASSLGVQAAYEQYF	TGTGCCAGCAGCTTAGGGGTCCAGGCAGCCTACGAGCAGTACTTC
TRBV5-1	TRBJ1-1	.	CASSFSGSNTEAFF	TGCGCCAGCAGCTTTTCAGGATCGAACACTGAAGCTTTCTTT
TRBV5-6	TRBJ2-3	TRBD2	CASSSGTSGVTDTQYF	TGTGCCAGCAGCTCCGGGACTAGCGGGGTCACAGATACGCAGTATTTT
TRBV5-4	TRBJ2-3	.	CASSFRSTAVTDTQYF	TGTGCCAGCAGCTTCCGTTCTACAGCGGTCACAGATACGCAGTATTTT
TRBV28	TRBJ1-5	.	CASSFRGLGNQPQHF	TGTGCCAGCAGTTTTAGGGGGTTGGGCAATCAGCCCCAGCATTTT
TRBV7-2	TRBJ2-2	TRBD2	CASSPAGGGTGELFF	TGTGCCAGCAGCCCCGCGGGCGGGGGCACCGGGGAGCTGTTTTTT
TRBV7-9	TRBJ1-3	.	CASSLDRVSGNTIYF	TGTGCCAGCAGCTTAGACAGGGTCTCTGGAAACACCATATATTTT
TRBV6-5	TRBJ2-7	.	CASSYRYRGDYEQYF	TGTGCCAGCAGTTACCGGTATAGGGGGGACTACGAGCAGTACTTC
TRBV15	TRBJ2-2	TRBD1	CATSETGASGELFF	TGTGCCACCTCGGAGACAGGGGCCTCCGGGGAGCTGTTTTTT
TRBV4-1	TRBJ2-7	.	CASSQGAGAYEQYF	TGCGCCAGCAGCCAAGGAGCCGGAGCCTACGAGCAGTACTTC
TRBV11-3	TRBJ2-2	.	CASSLVGGKNTGELFF	TGTGCCAGCAGCTTAGTTGGAGGGAAAAACACCGGGGAGCTGTTTTTT
TRBV29-1	TRBJ2-5	.	CSAAQGMETQYF	TGCAGCGCCGCGCAGGGGATGGAGACCCAGTACTTC